This T cell receptor (beta chain) was observed in a study of blood T cell dynamics during melanoma immunotherapy. As for the study in general: Patients with metastatic melanoma got pembrolizumab or nivolumab-ipilimumab as first-line care.

TCRdb keeps only in-frame clones here, not all; method: immunoSEQ multiplex PCR. The sample records about 11,000 clones, 80% being singletons. Study-level points and caveats: Disease-control patients' PBMC repertoires became either more clonal or more diverse at W3. Clones driving repertoire changes may be melanoma-specific or general immune activation.

CDR1 is SGHTS, CDR2 YDEGEE, per germline. This CDR3 comprises 16 residues. J gave up 9 bases and V 0 bases, and 8 bases lay outside the gene matches. Time point specified: week 3, after first cycle of checkpoint inhibitor. Patients with prior systemic cancer treatment, concomitant immunosuppressants, or other active malignancies were excluded. With regard to this clone: The antigen is not known.

The source is a human donor with melanoma. The chain uses TRBV5-8 and TRBJ2-1; TRBD2 agrees at 11 bases. Sequenced here: blood, sampled from a patient treated with checkpoint blockade. The CDR3 region is CASSLVLSGGASEQFF. The DNA of the CDR3 is TGTGCCAGCAGCTTGGTTCTTAGCGGGGGGGCAAGTGAGCAGTTCTTC.